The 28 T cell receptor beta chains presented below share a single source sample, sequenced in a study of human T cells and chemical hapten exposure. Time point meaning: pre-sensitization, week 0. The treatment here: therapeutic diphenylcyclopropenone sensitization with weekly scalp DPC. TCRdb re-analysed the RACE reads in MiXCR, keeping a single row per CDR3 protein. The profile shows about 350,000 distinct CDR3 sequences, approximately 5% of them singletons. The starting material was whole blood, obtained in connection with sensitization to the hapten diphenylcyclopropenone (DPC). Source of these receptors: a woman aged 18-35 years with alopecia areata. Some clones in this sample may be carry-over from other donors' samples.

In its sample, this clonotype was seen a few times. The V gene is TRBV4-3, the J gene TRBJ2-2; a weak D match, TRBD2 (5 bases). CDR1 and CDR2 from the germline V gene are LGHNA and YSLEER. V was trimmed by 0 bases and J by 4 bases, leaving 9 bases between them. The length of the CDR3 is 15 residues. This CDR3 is CASSQDLAGTGELFF. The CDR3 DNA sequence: TGCGCCAGCAGCCAAGATCTCGCGGGCACCGGGGAGCTGTTTTTT.

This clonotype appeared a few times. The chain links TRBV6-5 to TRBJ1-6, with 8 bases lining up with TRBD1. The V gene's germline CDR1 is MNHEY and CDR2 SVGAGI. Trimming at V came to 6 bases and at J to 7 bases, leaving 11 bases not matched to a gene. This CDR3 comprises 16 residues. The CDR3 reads CASSYRTGRLNSPLHF. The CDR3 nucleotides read TGTGCCAGCAGCTATCGGACAGGGCGGTTGAATTCACCCCTCCACTTT.

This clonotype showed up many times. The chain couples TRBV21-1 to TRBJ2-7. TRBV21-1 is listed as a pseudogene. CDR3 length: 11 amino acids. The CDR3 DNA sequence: TGTGCCAGCAGCGAAATTAGCGAGCAGTACTTC. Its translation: CASSEISEQYF.

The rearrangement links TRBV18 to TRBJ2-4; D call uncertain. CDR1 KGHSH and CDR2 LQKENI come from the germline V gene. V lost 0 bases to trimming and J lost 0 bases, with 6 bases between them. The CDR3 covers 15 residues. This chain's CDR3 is CASSPPSVAKNIQYF. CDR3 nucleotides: TGTGCCAGCTCACCACCCTCCGTAGCCAAAAACATTCAGTACTTC.

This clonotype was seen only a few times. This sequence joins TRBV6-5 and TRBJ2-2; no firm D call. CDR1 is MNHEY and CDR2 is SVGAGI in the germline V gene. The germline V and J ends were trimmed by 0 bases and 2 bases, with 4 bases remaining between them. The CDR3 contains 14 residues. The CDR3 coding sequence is TGTGCCAGCAGTTACTCCTTTAACACCGGGGAGCTGTTTTTT. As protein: CASSYSFNTGELFF.

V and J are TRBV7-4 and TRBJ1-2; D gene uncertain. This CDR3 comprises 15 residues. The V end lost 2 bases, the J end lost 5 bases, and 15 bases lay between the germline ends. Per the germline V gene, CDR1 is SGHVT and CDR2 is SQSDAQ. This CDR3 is CASSLLTAEAYGYTF. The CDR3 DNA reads TGTGCCAGCAGCTTATTGACCGCCGAAGCGTATGGCTACACCTTC.

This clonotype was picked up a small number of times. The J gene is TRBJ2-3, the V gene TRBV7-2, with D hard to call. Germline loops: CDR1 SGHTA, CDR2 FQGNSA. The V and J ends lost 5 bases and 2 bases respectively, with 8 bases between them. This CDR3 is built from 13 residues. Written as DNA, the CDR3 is TGTGCCAGCAGCATGAGAGCCACAGATACGCAGTATTTT. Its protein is CASSMRATDTQYF.

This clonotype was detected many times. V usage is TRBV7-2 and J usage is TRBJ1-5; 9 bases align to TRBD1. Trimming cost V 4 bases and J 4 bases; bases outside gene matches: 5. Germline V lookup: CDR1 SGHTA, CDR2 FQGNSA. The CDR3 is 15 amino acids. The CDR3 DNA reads TGTGCCAGCAGCTGGGGGACAGGGCCAAATCAGCCCCAGCATTTT. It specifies CASSWGTGPNQPQHF.

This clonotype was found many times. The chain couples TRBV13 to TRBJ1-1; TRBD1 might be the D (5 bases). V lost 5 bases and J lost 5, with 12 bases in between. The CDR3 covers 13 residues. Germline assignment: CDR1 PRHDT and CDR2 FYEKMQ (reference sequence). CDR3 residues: CASSPTERTEAFF. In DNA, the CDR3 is TGTGCCAGCAGCCCGACAGAAAGGACTGAAGCTTTCTTT.

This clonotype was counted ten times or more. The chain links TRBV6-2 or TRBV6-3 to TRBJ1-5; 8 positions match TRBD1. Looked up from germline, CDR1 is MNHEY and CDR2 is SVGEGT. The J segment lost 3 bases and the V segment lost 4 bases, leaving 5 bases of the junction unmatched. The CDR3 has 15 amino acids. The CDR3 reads CASSSEDRANQPQHF. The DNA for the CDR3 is TGTGCCAGCAGTTCCGAGGACAGGGCCAATCAGCCCCAGCATTTT.

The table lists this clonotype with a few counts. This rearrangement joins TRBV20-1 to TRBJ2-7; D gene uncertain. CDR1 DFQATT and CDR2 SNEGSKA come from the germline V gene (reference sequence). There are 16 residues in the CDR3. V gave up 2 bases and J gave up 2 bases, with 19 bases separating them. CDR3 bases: TGCAGTGCTAGAAGAGGTGGGCCCAACCCCACCTACGAGCAGTACTTC. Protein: CSARRGGPNPTYEQYF.

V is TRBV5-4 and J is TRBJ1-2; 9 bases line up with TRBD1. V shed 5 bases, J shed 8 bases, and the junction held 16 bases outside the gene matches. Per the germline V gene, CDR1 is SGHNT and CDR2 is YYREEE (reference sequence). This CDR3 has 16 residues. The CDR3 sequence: CASSHIRDREGKGYTF. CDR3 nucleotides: TGTGCCAGCAGTCATATCCGGGACAGGGAAGGAAAAGGCTACACCTTC.

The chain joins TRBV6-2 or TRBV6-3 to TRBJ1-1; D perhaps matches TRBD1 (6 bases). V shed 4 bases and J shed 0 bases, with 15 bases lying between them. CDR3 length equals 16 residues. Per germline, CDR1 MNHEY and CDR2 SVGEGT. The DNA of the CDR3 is TGTGCCAGCAGTTCAAACAGGGCGAGGATGAACACTGAAGCTTTCTTT. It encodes CASSSNRARMNTEAFF.

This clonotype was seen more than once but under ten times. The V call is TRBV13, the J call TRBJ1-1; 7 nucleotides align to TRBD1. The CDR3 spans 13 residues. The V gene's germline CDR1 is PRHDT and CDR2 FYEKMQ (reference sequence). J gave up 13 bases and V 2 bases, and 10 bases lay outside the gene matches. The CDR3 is CASSLLSDRVDFF. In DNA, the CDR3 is TGTGCCAGCAGCTTACTTTCCGACAGGGTGGATTTCTTT.

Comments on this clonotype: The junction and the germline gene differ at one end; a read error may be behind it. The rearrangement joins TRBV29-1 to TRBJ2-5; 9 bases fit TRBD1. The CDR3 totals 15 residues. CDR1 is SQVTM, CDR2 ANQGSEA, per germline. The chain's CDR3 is CSVEGPGTGKETQYF. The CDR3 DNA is TGCAGCGTCGAAGGTCCCGGGACAGGGAAAGAGACCCAGTACTTC.

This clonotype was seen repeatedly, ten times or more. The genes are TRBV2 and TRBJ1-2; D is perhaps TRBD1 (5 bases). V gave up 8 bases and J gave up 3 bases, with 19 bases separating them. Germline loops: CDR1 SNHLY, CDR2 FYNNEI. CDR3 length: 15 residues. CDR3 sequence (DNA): TGTGCCAGCCAAGGTGTCCAGAAAGGGGACTATGGCTACACCTTC. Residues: CASQGVQKGDYGYTF.

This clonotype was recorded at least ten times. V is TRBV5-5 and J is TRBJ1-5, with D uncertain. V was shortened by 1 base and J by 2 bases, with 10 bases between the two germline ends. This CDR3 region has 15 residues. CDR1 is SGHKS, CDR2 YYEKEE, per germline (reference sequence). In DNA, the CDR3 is TGTGCCAGCAGCTTGTATGCGGGAGGCAATCAGCCCCAGCATTTT. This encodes CASSLYAGGNQPQHF. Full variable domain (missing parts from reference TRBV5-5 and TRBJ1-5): DAGVTQSPTHLIKTRGQQVTLRCSPISGHKSVSWYQQVLGQGPQFIFQYYEKEERGRGNFPDRFSARQFPNYSSELNVNALLLGDSALYLCASSLYAGGNQPQHFGDGTRLSIL.

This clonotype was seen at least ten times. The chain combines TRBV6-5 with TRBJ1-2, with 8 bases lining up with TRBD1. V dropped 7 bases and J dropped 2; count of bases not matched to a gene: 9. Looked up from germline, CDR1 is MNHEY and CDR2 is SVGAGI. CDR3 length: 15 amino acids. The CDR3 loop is CASTPGQGYNYGYTF. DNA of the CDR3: TGTGCCAGCACCCCAGGACAGGGTTACAACTATGGCTACACCTTC.

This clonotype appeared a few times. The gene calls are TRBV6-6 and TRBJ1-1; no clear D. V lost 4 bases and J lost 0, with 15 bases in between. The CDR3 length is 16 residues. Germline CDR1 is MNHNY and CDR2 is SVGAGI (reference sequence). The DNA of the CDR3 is TGTGCCAGCAGTTCCCTTTGGGTCGGCATGAACACTGAAGCTTTCTTT. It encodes CASSSLWVGMNTEAFF.

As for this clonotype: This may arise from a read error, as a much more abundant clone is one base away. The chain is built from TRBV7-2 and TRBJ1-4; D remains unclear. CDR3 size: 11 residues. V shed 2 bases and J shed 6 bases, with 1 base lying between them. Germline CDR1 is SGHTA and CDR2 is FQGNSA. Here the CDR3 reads CASSLHEKLFF. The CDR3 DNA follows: TGTGCCAGCAGCTTACATGAAAAACTGTTTTTT. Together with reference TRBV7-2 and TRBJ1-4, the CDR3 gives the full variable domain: GAGVSQSPSNKVTEKGKDVELRCDPISGHTALYWYRQSLGQGLEFLIYFQGNSAPDKSGLPSDRFSAERTGGSVSTLTIQRTQQEDSAVYLCASSLHEKLFFGSGTQLSVL.

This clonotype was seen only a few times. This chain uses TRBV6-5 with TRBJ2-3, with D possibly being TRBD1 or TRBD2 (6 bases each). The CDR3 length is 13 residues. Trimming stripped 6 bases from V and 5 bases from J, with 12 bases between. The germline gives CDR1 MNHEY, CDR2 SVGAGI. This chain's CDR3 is CASRVGGGDTQYF. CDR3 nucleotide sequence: TGTGCCAGCAGGGTGGGGGGCGGAGATACGCAGTATTTT.

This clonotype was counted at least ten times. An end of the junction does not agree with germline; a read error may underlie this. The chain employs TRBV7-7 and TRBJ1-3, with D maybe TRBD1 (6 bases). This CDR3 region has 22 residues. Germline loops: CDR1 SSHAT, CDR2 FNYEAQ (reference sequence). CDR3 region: CASSLVEGRGAPWDMAGNTIYF. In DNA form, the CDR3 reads TGTGCTAGCAGCTTAGTCGAGGGGCGCGGGGCTCCATGGGACATGGCTGGAAACACCATATATTTT.

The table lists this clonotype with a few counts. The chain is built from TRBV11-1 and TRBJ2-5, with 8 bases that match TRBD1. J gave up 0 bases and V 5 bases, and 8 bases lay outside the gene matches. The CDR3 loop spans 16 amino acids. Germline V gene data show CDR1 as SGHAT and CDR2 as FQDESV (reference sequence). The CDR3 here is CASSPTTGANQETQYF. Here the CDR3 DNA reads TGTGCCAGCAGCCCCACGACAGGGGCCAACCAAGAGACCCAGTACTTC.

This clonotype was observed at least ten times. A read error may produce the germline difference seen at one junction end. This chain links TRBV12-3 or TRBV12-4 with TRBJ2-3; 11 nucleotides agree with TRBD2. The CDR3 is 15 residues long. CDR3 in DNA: TGTGCCAGCAGCTTAGCGGGGGGGCTACAAGATACGCAGTATTTT. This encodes CASSLAGGLQDTQYF.

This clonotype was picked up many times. The CDR3 nucleotides are TGTGCCAGCAGCCGGTACCAAGAGACCCAGTACTTC. Translation gives CASSRYQETQYF. V and J are TRBV27 and TRBJ2-5, with no clear D. V lost 6 bases to trimming and J lost 0 bases, with 5 bases between them. The CDR3 runs 12 residues. Germline V lookup: CDR1 MNHEY, CDR2 SMNVEV (reference sequence).

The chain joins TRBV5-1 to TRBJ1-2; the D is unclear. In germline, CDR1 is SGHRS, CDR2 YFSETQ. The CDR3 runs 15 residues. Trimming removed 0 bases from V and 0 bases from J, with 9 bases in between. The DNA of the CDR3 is TGCGCCAGCAGCTTGGCCGCAGGTTCTAACTATGGCTACACCTTC. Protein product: CASSLAAGSNYGYTF.

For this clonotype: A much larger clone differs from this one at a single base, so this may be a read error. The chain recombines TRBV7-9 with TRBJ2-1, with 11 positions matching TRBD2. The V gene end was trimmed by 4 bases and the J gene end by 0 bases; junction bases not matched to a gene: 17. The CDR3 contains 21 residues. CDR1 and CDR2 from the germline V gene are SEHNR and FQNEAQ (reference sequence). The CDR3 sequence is CASSSGGLAGNYWGSYNEQFF. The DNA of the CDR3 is TGTGCCAGCAGCTCCGGTGGACTAGCGGGCAACTATTGGGGCTCCTACAATGAGCAGTTCTTC.

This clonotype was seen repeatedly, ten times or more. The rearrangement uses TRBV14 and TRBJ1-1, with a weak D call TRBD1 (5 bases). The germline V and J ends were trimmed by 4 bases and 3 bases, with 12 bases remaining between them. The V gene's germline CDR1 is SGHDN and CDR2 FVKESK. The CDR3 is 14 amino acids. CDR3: CASSPPLGDTEAFF. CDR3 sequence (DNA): TGTGCCAGCAGCCCCCCTTTGGGGGACACTGAAGCTTTCTTT.